This TCR beta chain was found in a study of neurological immune-mediated disorders. The authors produced cDNA by 5'RACE using 10-nucleotide random UMIs. TCRdb used MiXCR to reprocess the 5' RACE reads, holding one entry per CDR3 protein. The sample yields fewer than 30,000 distinct CDR3 sequences, under 25% seen once. Trimming pared 1 base from V and 6 bases from J, leaving 16 bases between. The CDR3 consists of 15 residues. Per germline, CDR1 SGHTA and CDR2 FQGNSA. General study results and limits: Because no CDR3 amino acid sequences were shared across subjects by expanded clones, private repertoires were suggested in all groups.

This clonotype was detected many times. Its antigen is as yet unknown. The sequence was collected from a woman between 55 and 75 years old in good health. The chain links TRBV7-2 to TRBJ2-7, with D possibly TRBD1 on 5 matching bases. The sample was PBMCs. The DNA of the CDR3 is TGTGCCAGCAGCTTAGACGGCAGGGATGTCGGCGAGCAGTACTTC. It encodes CASSLDGRDVGEQYF.